The clone carrying this TCR beta chain turned up a few times. Its antigen is not known. Separate from the roughly 720-subject first cohort, the approximately 120-subject validation cohort was the one that the donors belonged to. Some clones are missing from TCRdb's copy, which holds only in-frame ones; the method was immunoSEQ multiplex PCR. The repertoire has around 150,000 clones, less than 90% of them found once; the top ten carry approximately 3.2%. The data were obtained in a study of cytomegalovirus exposure and HLA in healthy donors. Findings and caveats of the study: Cytomegalovirus association was assigned to approximately 180 TCR beta chains. The tendency of first-cohort TCR clusters to co-occur in the 90 to 150 validation repertoires emerged from a later analysis.

The CDR3 has 13 residues. The clonotype originates from a woman aged 18-29 years in good health and CMV-seropositive. J is TRBJ2-7 and V is TRBV21-1; the listed D gene, TRBD1, was not tested against the DNA. TRBV21-1 is a recognized pseudogene. Sequences were obtained from PBMCs. CDR3 amino acids: CASSKALRGEQYF. Here the CDR3 DNA reads TGTGCCAGCAGCAAAGCGCTCAGGGGCGAGCAGTACTTC.